This TCR beta chain was obtained from a study of cytomegalovirus exposure and HLA in healthy donors. About this clone itself: Its antigen is currently unknown.

Method: immunoSEQ multiplex PCR; TCRdb's copy keeps in-frame clones and lacks some. The table has some 69,000 clones, more than 95% seen once. Broader study findings: Across donors, most TCRs were seen rarely, yet some public ones were widespread. A few CMV-associated chains proved CMV antigen-specific in vitro. Overall, around 150 TCR beta chains were annotated as cytomegalovirus-associated.

Trimming pared 3 bases from V and 8 bases from J, leaving 19 bases between. The CDR3 is made up of 16 amino acids. Germline V gene lookup returns CDR1 SNHLY and CDR2 FYNNEI. The chain employs TRBV2 and TRBJ2-2; D possibly corresponds to TRBD1 (6 bases). The source is a man between 18 and 29 years old in good health and CMV-seronegative. Sequenced input: PBMCs. The CDR3 DNA reads TGTGCCAGCAGTGATAAGCCAGGGGAAGTTTTGGGGGAGCTGTTTTTT. Its protein is CASSDKPGEVLGELFF.